This section outlines one TCR beta chain sequence together with its context. Its target is unknown. The beta constant-region primer was an equimolar mix of two oligonucleotides covering TRBC1 and TRBC2. Ligated cDNA was amplified by four rounds of PCR with nested alpha and beta constant-region primers and SP2. An oligonucleotide with the SP2 primer and a 12-nucleotide UMI was ligated to the cDNA 3' end. TCRdb passed the UMI-ligation and nested PCR reads through MiXCR, listing each CDR3 protein once. Of approximately 29,000 distinct CDR3 sequences in the sample, about 18% were seen once. The CDR3 extends over 14 amino acids. Germline loops: CDR1 MNHEY, CDR2 SVGAGI. With 2 bases removed from V and 2 bases from J, the gap between germline ends came to 8 bases. These data come from a study of naive and memory T cell subsets. Findings of the study overall: Naive and memory repertoire findings lacked a ground truth for validation.

The sequence was obtained from a human donor in good health. The chain links TRBV6-5 to TRBJ2-3, with a weak D call TRBD1 (6 bases). Input material: effector memory CD4+ T cells from blood. Subset described: effector memory, CD45RA- CD27-. CDR3 DNA: TGTGCCAGCAGTTACGGACAGAACACAGATACGCAGTATTTT. The encoded protein is CASSYGQNTDTQYF.